The 22 T cell receptor beta chains reported below all come from one sample, sequenced in a study of blood T cell repertoires in COVID-19. Assay used: immunoSEQ multiplex PCR; TCRdb lists only in-frame clones, some missing. The table records approximately 67,000 clones, around 87% of them present only once. Sequencing was performed on peripheral blood. Every receptor here comes from a man aged 50-60 years with active COVID-19.

The chain is built from TRBV7-9 and TRBJ2-1, with TRBD2 identical over 7 bases. V was clipped by 4 bases and J by 3 bases; unmatched bases: 6. Germline CDR1 SEHNR, CDR2 FQNEAQ (reference sequence). The CDR3 runs 15 residues. CDR3 in DNA: TGTGCCAGCAGCTCCGCGGGGGTTTTCTACAATGAGCAGTTCTTC. Residues: CASSSAGVFYNEQFF.

This clone was observed once. The chain combines TRBV11-3 with TRBJ2-1; D not resolved. The CDR3 totals 13 residues. V was pared by 3 bases and J by 10 bases, with 13 bases between. Per germline, CDR1 SGHNT and CDR2 YENEEA. The CDR3 is CASSFTPTAEQFF. For the CDR3, the DNA is TGTGCCAGCAGCTTTACTCCCACCGCGGAGCAGTTCTTC.

CDR3 loop: CASSAGQTTDTQYF. CDR3 in DNA: TGTGCCAGCAGCGCGGGACAGACCACAGATACGCAGTATTTT. This sequence joins TRBV4-2 and TRBJ2-3, with D perhaps matching TRBD1 (7 bases). The CDR3 consists of 14 residues. Germline lookup yields CDR1 LGHNA and CDR2 YNFKEQ. Trimming shortened V by 5 bases and J by 2 bases, and 11 bases separated the two germline ends.

The V call is TRBV9, the J call TRBJ1-3; 7 bases are a match to TRBD1. The germline CDR1 and CDR2 sequences are SGDLS and YYNGEE. The CDR3 runs 17 residues. V shed 4 bases and J 1 base; nucleotides not matched to a gene: 11. The CDR3 DNA is TGTGCCAGCAGCTCCCTCGGGACAGACTCGTCTGGAAACACCATATATTTT. Its protein product is CASSSLGTDSSGNTIYF.

V and J are TRBV7-8 and TRBJ1-2; 8 bases map to TRBD1. The CDR3 sequence is 15 residues long. Germline loops: CDR1 SGHVS, CDR2 FQNEAQ. V trimming: 2 bases; J trimming: 5 bases; junction bases outside the gene matches: 7. This chain's CDR3 is CASSLYQTGGYGYTF. In DNA form, the CDR3 reads TGTGCCAGCAGCTTATACCAAACAGGGGGGTATGGCTACACCTTC. The whole variable domain, remainder taken from reference TRBV7-8 and TRBJ1-2, is GAGVSQSPRYKVAKRGQDVALRCDPISGHVSLFWYQQALGQGPEFLTYFQNEAQLDKSGLPSDRFFAERPEGSVSTLKIQRTQQEDSAVYLCASSLYQTGGYGYTFGSGTRLTVV.

The V call is TRBV7-3, the J call TRBJ2-5; the match to TRBD2 covers 7 bases. With V trimmed by 5 bases and J by 6 bases, 6 bases remained unmatched. The length of the CDR3 is 13 residues. Germline CDR1 is SGHTA and CDR2 is FQGTGA. Here the CDR3 reads CASSPHGGKTQYF. The CDR3 DNA follows: TGTGCCAGCAGCCCACACGGGGGGAAGACCCAGTACTTC. The full variable domain, in which reference TRBV7-3 and TRBJ2-5 provide the parts outside the CDR3, is GAGVSQTPSNKVTEKGKYVELRCDPISGHTALYWYRQSLGQGPEFLIYFQGTGAADDSGLPNDRFFAVRPEGSVSTLKIQRTERGDSAVYLCASSPHGGKTQYFGPGTRLLVL.

This sequence joins TRBV28 and TRBJ1-1, with unresolved D. The V end lost 8 bases, the J end lost 4 bases, and 14 bases lay between the germline ends. Germline V CDR1 and CDR2: MDHEN, SYDVKM. The CDR3 loop spans 13 amino acids. This chain's CDR3 is CASHRVVGTEAFF. CDR3 nucleotide sequence: TGTGCCAGCCACCGGGTTGTGGGCACTGAAGCTTTCTTT.

The CDR3 loop is CASSLGATSYGYTF. In nucleotides, the CDR3 is TGTGCCAGCAGCTTAGGGGCAACCAGCTATGGCTACACCTTC. The V call is TRBV5-6, the J call TRBJ1-2; D is possibly TRBD1 (5 bases). The germline V and J ends were trimmed by 2 bases and 4 bases, with 12 bases remaining between them. From germline, CDR1 is SGHDT and CDR2 YYEEEE. The CDR3 sequence is 14 residues long.

The chain combines TRBV4-2 with TRBJ1-4, with D hard to call. Germline-derived CDR1 and CDR2 are LGHNA and YNFKEQ. Between the trimmed V and J ends, which lost 0 bases and 0 bases, there was a span of 11 bases. There are 17 residues in the CDR3. The CDR3 DNA is TGTGCCAGCAGCCAAGATTTTCAGGTAGCAACTAATGAAAAACTGTTTTTT. Translation gives CASSQDFQVATNEKLFF.

This rearrangement joins TRBV5-1 to TRBJ1-2, with D possibly being TRBD1 (6 bases). The CDR3 contains 15 residues. Per germline, CDR1 SGHRS and CDR2 YFSETQ. Trimming took 4 bases from V and 6 from J, leaving 19 bases between them. CDR3 sequence (DNA): TGCGCCAGCAGCGACGCGTCCCAGGGGCTCGATGGCTACACCTTC. Translated: CASSDASQGLDGYTF. The full variable domain, rest sourced from reference TRBV5-1 and TRBJ1-2, is KAGVTQTPRYLIKTRGQQVTLSCSPISGHRSVSWYQQTPGQGLQFLFEYFSETQRNKGNFPGRFSGRQFSNSRSEMNVSTLELGDSALYLCASSDASQGLDGYTFGSGTRLTVV.

V gene TRBV6-2 or TRBV6-3 combines with J gene TRBJ2-7; 7 bases are a match to TRBD2. The germline CDR1 and CDR2 sequences are MNHEY and SVGEGT. The V and J ends lost 0 bases and 3 bases, in that order; junction bases with no gene match: 8. The CDR3 runs 16 residues. The CDR3 sequence: CASSYSKASGIYEQYF. The CDR3, as DNA: TGTGCCAGCAGTTACTCGAAGGCTAGCGGAATCTACGAGCAGTACTTC.

The V and J genes are TRBV24-1 and TRBJ1-1, with 8 bases lining up with TRBD1. The V and J ends lost 3 bases and 1 base, in that order; junction bases with no gene match: 3. The CDR3 contains 15 residues. Germline values: CDR1 KGHDR, CDR2 SFDVKD. The CDR3 nucleotides are TGTGCCACCAGTGATCCAGGGACAGGGAACACTGAAGCTTTCTTT. It specifies CATSDPGTGNTEAFF.

The V and J genes are TRBV27 and TRBJ2-3, with 8 nucleotides matching TRBD2. V shed 4 bases, J shed 9 bases, and the junction held 6 bases outside the gene matches. Germline V gives CDR1 MNHEY, CDR2 SMNVEV (reference sequence). The CDR3 runs to 13 residues. CDR3: CASSSGTRRTQYF. Written as DNA, the CDR3 is TGTGCCAGCAGTTCCGGGACTAGGCGAACGCAGTATTTT.

The chain recombines TRBV6-1 with TRBJ1-5, with 8 bases identical to TRBD1. Germline V gene sequence: CDR1 MNHNS, CDR2 SASEGT. The CDR3 loop spans 16 amino acids. The V and J ends lost 4 bases and 5 bases, in that order; junction bases with no gene match: 10. CDR3 bases: TGTGCCAGCAGTGGCCCCAGGGGGCTCCAAGATCAGCCCCAGCATTTT. The encoded protein is CASSGPRGLQDQPQHF.

The rearrangement links TRBV19 to TRBJ1-1; TRBD1 matches at 9 bases. The CDR3 extends over 14 amino acids. The ends lost 5 bases at V and 1 base at J; junction bases unmatched: 2. Germline values: CDR1 LNHDA, CDR2 SQIVND (reference sequence). The CDR3 loop reads CASSGDRANTEAFF. The DNA of the CDR3 is TGTGCCAGTAGTGGGGACAGGGCGAACACTGAAGCTTTCTTT. The full variable domain, its missing parts supplied by reference TRBV19 and TRBJ1-1, is DGGITQSPKYLFRKEGQNVTLSCEQNLNHDAMYWYRQDPGQGLRLIYYSQIVNDFQKGDIAEGYSVSREKKESFPLTVTSAQKNPTAFYLCASSGDRANTEAFFGQGTRLTVV.

The chain links TRBV18 to TRBJ2-2; 7 nucleotides match TRBD1. Germline CDR1 is KGHSH and CDR2 is LQKENI. The CDR3 runs 17 residues. The J segment lost 0 bases and the V segment lost 0 bases, leaving 4 bases of the junction unmatched. DNA for the CDR3: TGTGCCAGCTCACCACCATCGGGACAGCCGAACACCGGGGAGCTGTTTTTT. This sequence encodes CASSPPSGQPNTGELFF.

The rearrangement joins TRBV7-9 to TRBJ2-3, with D possibly matching TRBD2 (5 bases). Per germline, CDR1 SEHNR and CDR2 FQNEAQ (reference sequence). This CDR3 comprises 19 residues. V lost 2 bases, J lost 5 bases, and 26 bases lay in between. CDR3 sequence (DNA): TGTGCCAGCAGCTTAAGCAGGACCCTAGCACAGATCCGGGAAGATACGCAGTATTTT. This sequence encodes CASSLSRTLAQIREDTQYF.

The CDR3 sequence: CASSILGLAGVATDTQYF. The CDR3 nucleotides read TGTGCCAGTAGTATTCTAGGACTAGCGGGAGTAGCGACAGATACGCAGTATTTT. This chain connects TRBV19 to TRBJ2-3; 13 bases are a match to TRBD2. V lost 3 bases, J lost 3 bases, and 9 bases stayed unmatched. CDR1 and CDR2 from the germline V gene are LNHDA and SQIVND (reference sequence). The CDR3 consists of 18 residues.

The V gene is TRBV30, the J gene TRBJ1-2; the match to TRBD1 covers 11 bases. Germline trimming cut 3 bases from V and 4 bases from J; bases unmatched to any gene: 4. CDR3 size: 14 residues. Germline CDR1 GTSNPN, CDR2 SVGIG (reference sequence). For the CDR3, the DNA is TGTGCCTGGAGATGGACAGGGGGCTCCTATGGCTACACCTTC. It translates to CAWRWTGGSYGYTF.

This chain connects TRBV5-6 to TRBJ2-7; 7 bases fit TRBD2. Germline V lookup: CDR1 SGHDT, CDR2 YYEEEE. The CDR3 is 15 residues long. Losses at the gene ends were 2 bases for V and 2 bases for J; bases not matched to a gene: 7. The CDR3 sequence: CASSLGGRGTYEQYF. In DNA form, the CDR3 reads TGTGCCAGCAGCTTAGGTGGGAGGGGAACCTACGAGCAGTACTTC.

V is TRBV9 and J is TRBJ2-2; 8 nucleotides line up with TRBD2. Looked up from germline, CDR1 is SGDLS and CDR2 is YYNGEE. V gave up 4 bases and J gave up 0 bases; unmatched junction bases: 17. This CDR3 contains 20 residues. CDR3 coding DNA: TGTGCCAGCAGCCGGCGAGATTCCGGGAGGGCCCGTGCGAACACCGGGGAGCTGTTTTTT. It translates to CASSRRDSGRARANTGELFF.

This chain joins TRBV5-1 and TRBJ1-2, with D hard to call. V lost 4 bases and J lost 4, with 14 bases in between. CDR1 and CDR2 (germline): SGHRS, YFSETQ. The CDR3 covers 14 residues. In DNA, the CDR3 is TGCGCCAGCAGCCGCGCGGGGAGGTCCTATGGCTACACCTTC. This codes for CASSRAGRSYGYTF.